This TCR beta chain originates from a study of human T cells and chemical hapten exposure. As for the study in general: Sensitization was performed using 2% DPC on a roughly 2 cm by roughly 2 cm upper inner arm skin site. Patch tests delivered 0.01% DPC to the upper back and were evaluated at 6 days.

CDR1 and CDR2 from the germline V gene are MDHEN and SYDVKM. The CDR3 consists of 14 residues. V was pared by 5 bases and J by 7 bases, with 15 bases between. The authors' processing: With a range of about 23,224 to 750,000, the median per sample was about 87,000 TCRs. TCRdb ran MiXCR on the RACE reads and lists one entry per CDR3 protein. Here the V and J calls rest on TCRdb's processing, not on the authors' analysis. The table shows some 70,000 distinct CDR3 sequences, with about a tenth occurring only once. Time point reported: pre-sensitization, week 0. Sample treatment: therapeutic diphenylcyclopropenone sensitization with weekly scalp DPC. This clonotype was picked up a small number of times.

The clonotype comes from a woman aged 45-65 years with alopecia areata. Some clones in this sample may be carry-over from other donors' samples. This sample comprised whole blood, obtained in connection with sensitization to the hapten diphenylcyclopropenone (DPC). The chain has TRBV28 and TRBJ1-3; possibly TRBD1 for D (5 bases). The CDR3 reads CASSAQGTRNTIYF. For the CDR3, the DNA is TGTGCCAGCAGTGCTCAGGGCACTCGGAACACCATATATTTT.